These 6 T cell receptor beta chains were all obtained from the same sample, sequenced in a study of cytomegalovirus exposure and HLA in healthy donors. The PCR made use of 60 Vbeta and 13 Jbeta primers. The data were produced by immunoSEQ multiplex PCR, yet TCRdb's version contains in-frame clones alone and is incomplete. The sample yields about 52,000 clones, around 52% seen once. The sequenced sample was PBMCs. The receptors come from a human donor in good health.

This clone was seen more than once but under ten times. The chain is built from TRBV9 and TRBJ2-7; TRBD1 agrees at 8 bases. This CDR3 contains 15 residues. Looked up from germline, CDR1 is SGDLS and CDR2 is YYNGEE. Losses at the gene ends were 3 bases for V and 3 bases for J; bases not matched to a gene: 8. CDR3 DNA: TGTGCCAGCAGCGGGGGGGACAGGCCCCTCTACGAGCAGTACTTC. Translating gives CASSGGDRPLYEQYF.

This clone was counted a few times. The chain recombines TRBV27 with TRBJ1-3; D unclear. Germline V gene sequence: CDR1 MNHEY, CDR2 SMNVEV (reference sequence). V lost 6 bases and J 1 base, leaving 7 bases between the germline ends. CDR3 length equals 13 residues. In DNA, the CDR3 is TGTGCCAGCAGGTTCCTATCTGGAAACACCATATATTTT. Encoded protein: CASRFLSGNTIYF.

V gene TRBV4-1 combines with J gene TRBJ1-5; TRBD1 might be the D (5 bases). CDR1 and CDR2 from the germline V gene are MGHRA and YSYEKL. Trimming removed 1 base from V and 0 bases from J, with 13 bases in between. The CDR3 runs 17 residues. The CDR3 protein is CASSQGQGVNSNQPQHF. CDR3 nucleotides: TGCGCCAGCAGCCAAGGGCAAGGGGTTAATAGCAATCAGCCCCAGCATTTT.

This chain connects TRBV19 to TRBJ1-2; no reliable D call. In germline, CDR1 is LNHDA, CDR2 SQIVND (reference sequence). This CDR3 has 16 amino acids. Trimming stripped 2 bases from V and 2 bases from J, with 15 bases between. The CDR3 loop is CASSITARILNYGYTF. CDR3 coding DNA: TGTGCCAGTAGTATAACAGCCCGGATCCTCAACTATGGCTACACCTTC.

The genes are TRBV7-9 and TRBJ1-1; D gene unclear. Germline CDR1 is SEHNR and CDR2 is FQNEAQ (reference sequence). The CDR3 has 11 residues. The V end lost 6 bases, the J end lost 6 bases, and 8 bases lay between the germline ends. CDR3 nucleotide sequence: TGTGCCAGCAGTGAGTGGTCTGAAGCTTTCTTT. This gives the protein CASSEWSEAFF.

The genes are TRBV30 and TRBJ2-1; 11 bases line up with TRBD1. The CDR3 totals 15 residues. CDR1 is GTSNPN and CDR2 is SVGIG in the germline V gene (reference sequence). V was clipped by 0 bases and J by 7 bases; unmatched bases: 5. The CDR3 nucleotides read TGTGCCTGGAGTGTAAGGACAGGGGGCATAAATGAGCAGTTCTTC. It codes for CAWSVRTGGINEQFF. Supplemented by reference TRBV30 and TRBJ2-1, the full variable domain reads SQTIHQWPATLVQPVGSPLSLECTVEGTSNPNLYWYRQAAGRGLQLLFYSVGIGQISSEVPQNLSASRPQDRQFILSSKKLLLSDSGFYLCAWSVRTGGINEQFFGPGTRLTVL.